In its sample, the clone carrying this TCR beta chain was seen a few times. Its antigen remains unknown. These data are taken from a study of long-term antiretroviral therapy in people with HIV. Findings and caveats of the study: Clonal expansions arising prior to ART prevailed in the repertoire at every time point. Control repertoires displayed wider CDR3 length ranges than the HIV repertoires.

The run of the v3.0 immunoSEQ assay was at survey level. Produced via immunoSEQ multiplex PCR; TCRdb's table is partial and in-frame only. The sample contains 27,000 or so clones, 82% of which appear only once. Source: unsorted PBMCs, taken 0.8 years before starting antiretroviral therapy. The sequence derives from a man younger than 35 with HIV.

The CDR3 region is CASSSAGTSGSYEQYF. Written as DNA, the CDR3 is TGTGCCAGCAGCTCTGCCGGGACTAGCGGTTCCTACGAGCAGTACTTC. This rearrangement joins TRBV6-6 to TRBJ2-7; TRBD2 matches at 11 bases. Germline V gene sequence: CDR1 MNHNY, CDR2 SVGAGI (reference sequence). The J segment lost 1 base and the V segment lost 6 bases, leaving 8 bases of the junction unmatched. The CDR3 has 16 amino acids.